This TCR beta chain was retrieved from a study of blood T cell repertoires in COVID-19. Study in general: Some COVID-19 samples were acute and others convalescent; all came from the United States, Italy and Spain. The cDNA or gDNA used as material had been derived from T cells, B-cell-depleted T cells, or PBMCs.

It was during active infection that Seattle patients were enrolled and then longitudinally followed. The germline V and J ends were trimmed by 5 bases and 3 bases, with 10 bases remaining between them. This CDR3 has 13 residues. From germline, CDR1 is SGHVS and CDR2 FNYEAQ. This clone came up a few times. Authors' analysis steps: Amplification from reference gene primers served as the basis for estimated nucleated cell counts. Method: immunoSEQ multiplex PCR; TCRdb's copy keeps in-frame clones and lacks some. That table is the source of V, J and clone size, and D and trimming were worked out from the DNA. Here the sample spans fewer than 450,000 clones, approximately 90% being singletons.

Sequencing was done on a sample of peripheral blood. This receptor was identified in a woman in her forties or fifties with COVID-19, enrolled during active disease. The chain joins TRBV7-6 to TRBJ1-1; no clear D gene. The CDR3 reads CASSPREHTEAFF. Written as DNA, the CDR3 is TGTGCCAGCAGCCCTCGAGAGCACACTGAAGCTTTCTTT.